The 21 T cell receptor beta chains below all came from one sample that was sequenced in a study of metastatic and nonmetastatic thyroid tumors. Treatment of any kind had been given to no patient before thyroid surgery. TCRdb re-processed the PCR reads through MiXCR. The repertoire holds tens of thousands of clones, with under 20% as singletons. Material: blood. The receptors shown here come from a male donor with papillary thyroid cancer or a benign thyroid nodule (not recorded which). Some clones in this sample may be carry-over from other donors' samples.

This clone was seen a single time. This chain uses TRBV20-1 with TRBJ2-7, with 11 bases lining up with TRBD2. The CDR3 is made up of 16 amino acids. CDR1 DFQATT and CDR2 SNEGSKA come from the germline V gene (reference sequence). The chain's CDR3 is CSARGDSGRGSYQHYV. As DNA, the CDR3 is TGCAGTGCTAGAGGAGATAGCGGGAGGGGCTCCTACCAGCATTACGTC.

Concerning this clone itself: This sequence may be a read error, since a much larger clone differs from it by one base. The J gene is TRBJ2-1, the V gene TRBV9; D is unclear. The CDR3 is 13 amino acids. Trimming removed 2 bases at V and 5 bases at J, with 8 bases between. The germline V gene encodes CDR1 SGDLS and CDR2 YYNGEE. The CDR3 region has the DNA TGTGCCAGCAGCGTGGTACGGAACAATGAGCAGTTCTTC. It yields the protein CASSVVRNNEQFF.

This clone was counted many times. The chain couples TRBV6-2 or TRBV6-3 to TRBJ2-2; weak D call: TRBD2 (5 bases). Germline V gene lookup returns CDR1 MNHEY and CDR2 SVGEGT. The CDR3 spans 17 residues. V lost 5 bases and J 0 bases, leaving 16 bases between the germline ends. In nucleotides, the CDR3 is TGTGCCAGCAGTCAGGCTACGGGATTAGCGAACACCGGGGAGCTGTTTTTT. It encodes CASSQATGLANTGELFF.

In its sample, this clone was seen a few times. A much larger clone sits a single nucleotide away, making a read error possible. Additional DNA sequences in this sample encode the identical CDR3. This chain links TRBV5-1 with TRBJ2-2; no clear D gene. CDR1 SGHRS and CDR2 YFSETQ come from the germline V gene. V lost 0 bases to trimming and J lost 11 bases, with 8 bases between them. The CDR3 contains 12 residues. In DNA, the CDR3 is TGCGCCAGCAGCTTGGTTCGAGGTGAGCTGTTTTTT. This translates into CASSLVRGELFF. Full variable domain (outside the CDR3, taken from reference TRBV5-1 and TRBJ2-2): KAGVTQTPRYLIKTRGQQVTLSCSPISGHRSVSWYQQTPGQGLQFLFEYFSETQRNKGNFPGRFSGRQFSNSRSEMNVSTLELGDSALYLCASSLVRGELFFGEGSRLTVL.

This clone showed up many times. The CDR3 loop reads CASSLGIQLVDHEQYF. CDR3 DNA sequence: TGTGCCAGCAGCCTAGGTATCCAGCTGGTCGACCACGAGCAGTACTTC. This chain joins TRBV7-9 and TRBJ2-7; D unresolved. Per germline, CDR1 SEHNR and CDR2 FQNEAQ (reference sequence). The CDR3 runs 16 residues. The V and J ends lost 5 bases and 5 bases respectively, with 22 bases between them.

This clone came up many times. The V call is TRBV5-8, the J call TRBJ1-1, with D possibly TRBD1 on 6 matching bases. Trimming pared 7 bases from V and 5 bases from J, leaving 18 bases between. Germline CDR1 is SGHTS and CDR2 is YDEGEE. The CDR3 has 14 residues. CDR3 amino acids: CASRYRVLWTEAFF. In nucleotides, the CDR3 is TGTGCCAGCCGTTACAGGGTTCTCTGGACTGAAGCTTTCTTT.

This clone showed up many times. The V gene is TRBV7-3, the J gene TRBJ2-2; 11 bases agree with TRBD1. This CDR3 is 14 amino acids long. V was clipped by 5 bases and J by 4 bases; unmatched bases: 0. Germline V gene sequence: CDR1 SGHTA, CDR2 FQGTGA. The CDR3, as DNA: TGTGCCAGCAGCGGGACAGGGGGCACCGGGGAGCTGTTTTTT. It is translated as CASSGTGGTGELFF. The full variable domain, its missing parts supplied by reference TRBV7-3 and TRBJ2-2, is GAGVSQTPSNKVTEKGKYVELRCDPISGHTALYWYRQSLGQGPEFLIYFQGTGAADDSGLPNDRFFAVRPEGSVSTLKIQRTERGDSAVYLCASSGTGGTGELFFGEGSRLTVL.

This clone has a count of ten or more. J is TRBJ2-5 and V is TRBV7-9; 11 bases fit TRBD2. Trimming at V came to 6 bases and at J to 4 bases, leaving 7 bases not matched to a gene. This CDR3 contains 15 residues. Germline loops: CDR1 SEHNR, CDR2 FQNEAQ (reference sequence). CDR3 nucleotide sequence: TGTGCCAGCAGTCTCGGACTAGCGGGCGGAGAGACCCAGTACTTC. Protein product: CASSLGLAGGETQYF.

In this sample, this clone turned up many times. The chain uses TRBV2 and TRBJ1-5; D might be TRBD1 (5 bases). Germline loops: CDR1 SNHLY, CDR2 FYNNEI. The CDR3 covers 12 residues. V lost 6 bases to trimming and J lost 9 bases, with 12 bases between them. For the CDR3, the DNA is TGTGCCAGCAGCGCGGGGCTGGGGCCCCAGCATTTT. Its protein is CASSAGLGPQHF.

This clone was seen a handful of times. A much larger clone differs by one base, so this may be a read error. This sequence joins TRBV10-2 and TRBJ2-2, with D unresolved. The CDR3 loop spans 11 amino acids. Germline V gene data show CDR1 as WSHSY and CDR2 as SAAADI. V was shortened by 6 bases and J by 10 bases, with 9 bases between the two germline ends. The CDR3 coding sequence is TGCGCCAGCAGGGATCACGTGGAGCTGTTTTTT. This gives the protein CASRDHVELFF.

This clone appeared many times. CDR3 amino acids: CASSQEVGTGVETQYF. The DNA of the CDR3 is TGTGCCAGCAGCCAAGAAGTAGGGACAGGGGTAGAGACCCAGTACTTC. The J gene is TRBJ2-5, the V gene TRBV4-2; 10 bases agree with TRBD1. Losses at the gene ends were 0 bases for V and 4 bases for J; bases not matched to a gene: 5. Germline CDR1 LGHNA, CDR2 YNFKEQ. The CDR3 contains 16 residues.

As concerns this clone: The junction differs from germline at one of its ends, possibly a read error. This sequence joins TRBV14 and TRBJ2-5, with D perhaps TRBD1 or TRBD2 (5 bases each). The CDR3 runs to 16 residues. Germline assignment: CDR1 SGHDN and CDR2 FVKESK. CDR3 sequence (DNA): TGTGCCAACAGCCAAGGCCCAGGGTGGAGGCAAGAGACCCAGTACTTC. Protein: CANSQGPGWRQETQYF.

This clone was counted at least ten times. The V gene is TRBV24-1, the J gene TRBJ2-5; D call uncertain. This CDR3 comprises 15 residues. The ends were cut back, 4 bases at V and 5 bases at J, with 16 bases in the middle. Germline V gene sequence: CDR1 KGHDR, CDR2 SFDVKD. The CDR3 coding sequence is TGTGCCACCAGTGACCCCGGTCCCAGTCCCGAGACCCAGTACTTC. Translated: CATSDPGPSPETQYF.

The CDR3 loop reads CSARAETQYF. The CDR3 coding sequence is TGCAGTGCTAGAGCGGAGACCCAGTACTTC. The rearrangement links TRBV20-1 to TRBJ2-5; D gene unclear. V gave up 1 base and J gave up 5 bases, with 2 bases separating them. The germline V gene encodes CDR1 DFQATT and CDR2 SNEGSKA (reference sequence). The CDR3 is 10 amino acids.

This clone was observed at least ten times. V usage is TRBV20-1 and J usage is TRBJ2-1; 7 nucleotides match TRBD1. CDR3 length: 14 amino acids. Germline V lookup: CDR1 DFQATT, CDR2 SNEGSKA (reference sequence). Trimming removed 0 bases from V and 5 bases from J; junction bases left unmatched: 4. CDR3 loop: CSARDRDSHNEQFF. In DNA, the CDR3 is TGCAGTGCTAGAGATCGGGACAGCCACAATGAGCAGTTCTTC.

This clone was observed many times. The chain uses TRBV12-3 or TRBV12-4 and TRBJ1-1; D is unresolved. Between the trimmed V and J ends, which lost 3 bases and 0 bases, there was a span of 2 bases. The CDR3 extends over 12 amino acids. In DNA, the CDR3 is TGTGCCAGCAGTTTGGTGAACACTGAAGCTTTCTTT. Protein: CASSLVNTEAFF.

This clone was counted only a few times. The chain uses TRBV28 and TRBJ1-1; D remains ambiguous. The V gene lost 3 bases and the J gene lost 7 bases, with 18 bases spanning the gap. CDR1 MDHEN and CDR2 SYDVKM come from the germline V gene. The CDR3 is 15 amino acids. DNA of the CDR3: TGTGCCAGCAGTTTGCCACTGGAGCTGAGCAATGAAGCTTTCTTT. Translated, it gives CASSLPLELSNEAFF.

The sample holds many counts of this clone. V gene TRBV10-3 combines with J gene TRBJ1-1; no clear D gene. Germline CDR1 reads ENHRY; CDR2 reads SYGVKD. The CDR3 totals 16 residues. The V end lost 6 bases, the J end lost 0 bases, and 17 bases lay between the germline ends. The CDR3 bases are TGTGCCATCAGCTTTACCCCCGGGGATATGAACACTGAAGCTTTCTTT. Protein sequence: CAISFTPGDMNTEAFF.

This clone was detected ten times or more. CDR3 in DNA: TGTGCCAGCAGTCGGAAGGGGATGGCCGGGGAGCTGTTTTTT. Its translation: CASSRKGMAGELFF. This sequence joins TRBV2 and TRBJ2-2, with D possibly matching TRBD1 (5 bases). Per germline, CDR1 SNHLY and CDR2 FYNNEI. With 5 bases removed from V and 6 bases from J, the gap between germline ends came to 13 bases. The CDR3 totals 14 residues.

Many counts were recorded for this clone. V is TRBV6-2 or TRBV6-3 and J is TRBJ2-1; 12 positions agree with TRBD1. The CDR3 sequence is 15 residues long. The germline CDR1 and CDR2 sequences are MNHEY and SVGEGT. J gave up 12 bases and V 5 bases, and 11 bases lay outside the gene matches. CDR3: CASSASGTGGRGQFF. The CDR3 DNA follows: TGTGCCAGCAGTGCTTCCGGGACAGGGGGCAGGGGGCAGTTCTTC.

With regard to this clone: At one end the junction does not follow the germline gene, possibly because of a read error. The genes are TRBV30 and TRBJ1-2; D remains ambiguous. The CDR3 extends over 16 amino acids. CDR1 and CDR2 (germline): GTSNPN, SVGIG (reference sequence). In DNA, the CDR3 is TGTGACTGGAGGGCTCAATATAGGAGGGCGAACTATGGCTACACCTTC. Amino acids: CDWRAQYRRANYGYTF.